Sequencing of this TCR beta chain was carried out in a study of cytomegalovirus exposure and HLA in healthy donors. Study conclusions and caveats: It was shown in a later analysis that HLA-associated TCR beta chains were more clonally expanded than other, equally common chains. Both high specificity and high sensitivity reportedly marked the classifier's diagnosis of cytomegalovirus status. Later analysis placed DRB1 highest and HLA-C lowest in TCR association rates, which differed by HLA locus.

The study ran its PCR with 60 Vbeta and 13 Jbeta primers. The table came from immunoSEQ multiplex PCR; TCRdb's copy has only in-frame clones and leaves some out. The sample lists under 200,000 clones; roughly 89% were seen once. Concerning this clone itself: Its matching antigen is unknown.

CDR1 MDHEN and CDR2 SYDVKM come from the germline V gene. The CDR3 loop spans 16 amino acids. Deletions cut 4 bases from V and 0 bases from J, with 13 bases between. This chain uses TRBV28 with TRBJ1-3; tentative D call: TRBD1 (5 bases). The receptor was derived from a woman aged 25 to 39 in good health and CMV-seronegative. Sequencing was performed on PBMCs. DNA for the CDR3: TGTGCCAGCAGTTCATTACAGGTGGGCTCTGGAAACACCATATATTTT. Its protein product is CASSSLQVGSGNTIYF.